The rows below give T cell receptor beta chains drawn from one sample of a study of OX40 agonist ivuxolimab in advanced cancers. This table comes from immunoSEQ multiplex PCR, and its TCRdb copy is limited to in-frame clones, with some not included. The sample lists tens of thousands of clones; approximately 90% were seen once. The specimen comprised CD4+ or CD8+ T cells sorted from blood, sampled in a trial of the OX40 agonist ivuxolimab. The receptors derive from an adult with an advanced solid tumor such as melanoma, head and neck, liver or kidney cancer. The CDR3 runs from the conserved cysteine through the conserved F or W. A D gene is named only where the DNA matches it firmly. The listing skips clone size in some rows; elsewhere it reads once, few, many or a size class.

cdr3_nt: TGTGCCAGCAGCGTAGGGGACAGCACTGAAGCTTTCTTT
cdr3_aa: CASSVGDSTEAFF
clone_size: .
v_call: TRBV9
d_call: TRBD1
j_call: TRBJ1-1

cdr3_nt: TGCAGCGTTGTTGCGGGATCCTACGAGCAGTACTTC
cdr3_aa: CSVVAGSYEQYF
clone_size: .
v_call: TRBV29-1
d_call: .
j_call: TRBJ2-7

cdr3_nt: TGTGCCAGCAGCTTAGTAGAAGGGGTGTGGTCTGAAGCTTTCTTT
cdr3_aa: CASSLVEGVWSEAFF
clone_size: .
v_call: TRBV11-2
d_call: .
j_call: TRBJ1-1

cdr3_nt: TGCGCCAGCAGCTTGGGAGGGTCCTCCTACGAGCAGTACTTC
cdr3_aa: CASSLGGSSYEQYF
clone_size: .
v_call: TRBV5-1
d_call: .
j_call: TRBJ2-7

cdr3_nt: TGTGCCAGCAGCTTACCCGGAGGGGTGGATGAGCGGTTCTTC
cdr3_aa: CASSLPGGVDERFF
clone_size: .
v_call: TRBV7-2
d_call: .
j_call: TRBJ2-1

cdr3_nt: TGCGCCAGCAGCCCCGGGACTATCTACGAGCAGTACTTC
cdr3_aa: CASSPGTIYEQYF
clone_size: .
v_call: TRBV5-1
d_call: TRBD2
j_call: TRBJ2-7

cdr3_nt: TGTGCCAGCAGTGACCGGGCTGATCCAACTAATGAGCAGTTCTTC
cdr3_aa: CASSDRADPTNEQFF
clone_size: few
v_call: TRBV6-4
d_call: .
j_call: TRBJ2-1

cdr3_nt: TGTGCCAGCAGTTTATTAGCGGGAGGACTCCAAGAGACCCAGTACTTC
cdr3_aa: CASSLLAGGLQETQYF
clone_size: .
v_call: TRBV27
d_call: TRBD2
j_call: TRBJ2-5

cdr3_nt: TGTGCCAGCAGTACCGGAGGGCCCAACGAGCAGTACTTC
cdr3_aa: CASSTGGPNEQYF
clone_size: .
v_call: TRBV6-6
d_call: .
j_call: TRBJ2-7

cdr3_nt: TGCAGTGCTGGGACAGCCTACGAGCAGTACTTC
cdr3_aa: CSAGTAYEQYF
clone_size: .
v_call: TRBV20-1
d_call: TRBD1
j_call: TRBJ2-7

cdr3_nt: TGTGCCAGCAGCTACGCGACAGGGCAGTATGGCTACACCTTC
cdr3_aa: CASSYATGQYGYTF
clone_size: .
v_call: TRBV7-8
d_call: TRBD1
j_call: TRBJ1-2

cdr3_nt: TGTGCCAGCTCACCAACTGCGGGGGGGAAACCGCTCACAGATACGCAGTATTTT
cdr3_aa: CASSPTAGGKPLTDTQYF
clone_size: .
v_call: TRBV18
d_call: TRBD2
j_call: TRBJ2-3

cdr3_nt: TGCGCCAGCAGCCAAGAAAGCTCGGCAGGCAGAGAGCAGTTCTTC
cdr3_aa: CASSQESSAGREQFF
clone_size: .
v_call: TRBV4-1
d_call: .
j_call: TRBJ2-1

cdr3_nt: TGCGCCAGCAGCCAAGTACGAGGGACGGATGAGCAGTTCTTC
cdr3_aa: CASSQVRGTDEQFF
clone_size: .
v_call: TRBV4-1
d_call: .
j_call: TRBJ2-1